The sequence of this TCR beta chain was determined in a study of OX40 agonist ivuxolimab in advanced cancers. Study-level background: A partial response was reached by three patients: one with hepatocellular carcinoma and two with cutaneous melanoma. Study observations and caveats: Expanded clones were, on average, more numerous in CD8+ T cells than in CD4+. Clonal expansion from baseline to week 6 occurred in both CD4+ and CD8+ T cells.

This CDR3 is 11 amino acids long. V was cut by 5 bases and J by 8 bases, with 9 bases left in between. Germline-derived CDR1 and CDR2 are SEHNR and FQNEAQ (reference sequence). Data came from immunoSEQ multiplex PCR; TCRdb stores just in-frame clones and leaves some out. Among tens of thousands of clones listed, about 80% were seen once. This clone was found a few times. Its antigen is as yet unknown. Blood specimens came from baseline, cycle 4 day 1, and cycle 7 day 1. This receptor was obtained from an adult with an advanced solid tumor such as melanoma, head and neck, liver or kidney cancer. The sample consisted of CD4+ or CD8+ T cells sorted from blood, taken in a trial of the OX40 agonist ivuxolimab. The rearrangement links TRBV7-9 to TRBJ1-1; no reliable D call. This CDR3 is CASSVRSEAFF. CDR3 nucleotides: TGTGCCAGCAGCGTCCGTAGCGAAGCTTTCTTT.